The following is a T cell receptor (beta chain) sequence with its context. Germline V CDR1 and CDR2: SGHAT, FQNNGV. The CDR3 spans 14 residues. V was cut by 5 bases and J by 4 bases, with 11 bases left in between. The sample is drawn from a study of cytomegalovirus exposure and HLA in healthy donors. PCR employed 60 Vbeta and 13 Jbeta primers. The assay was immunoSEQ multiplex PCR, and TCRdb's table has in-frame clones only and misses some. The sample records about 190,000 clones, 60% to 80% being singletons. Material: PBMCs. The clonotype originates from a young woman in good health and CMV-seropositive. The chain recombines TRBV11-2 with TRBJ2-2, with D possibly matching TRBD1 (7 bases). CDR3 bases: TGTGCCAGCAGCGCGGGACAGATCACCGGGGAGCTGTTTTTT. Its translation is CASSAGQITGELFF.